The sequence of this T cell receptor beta chain was determined in a study of healthy donors' naive CD4 and CD8 T cells. Between the trimmed V and J ends, which lost 0 bases and 8 bases, there was a span of 14 bases. This CDR3 is 14 amino acids long. CDR1 is SQVTM and CDR2 is ANQGSEA in the germline V gene. A linear amplification protocol produced the TCR libraries from about 0.45 ug of total RNA. Via MiXCR, TCRdb re-called the reads, giving one row per CDR3 protein. The repertoire holds roughly 200,000 distinct CDR3 sequences, around 80% seen once, with 2% to 2.5% in the top ten. This TCR was sampled from a pool of human donors in good health; the sample pools cells from several healthy donors. The chain carries TRBV29-1 and TRBJ2-1; D unresolved. The sequencing sample was made of naive CD4+ and CD8+ T cells sorted from blood, pooled from several donors. CDR3 sequence: CSVEDKATRHEQFF. The CDR3 DNA reads as TGCAGCGTTGAAGATAAGGCCACACGCCATGAGCAGTTCTTC.